Given below is one TCR beta chain in context. Sequencing was performed with immunoSEQ multiplex PCR; in TCRdb, only in-frame clones are kept and a portion is missing. The top ten clones hold about 17% of a sample with 70,000 or so clones, approximately 83% of them seen once. The source of the sample is a study of blood T cell repertoires in COVID-19. As for the study in general: Sources were T cells, B-cell-depleted T cells, or PBMCs; the material itself was cDNA or gDNA.

Per the germline V gene, CDR1 is MNHEY and CDR2 is SVGAGI. This CDR3 has 13 amino acids. V shed 6 bases, J shed 8 bases, and the junction held 3 bases outside the gene matches. A Seattle source enrolled patients during active infection and followed them longitudinally. Sequencing was done on a sample of peripheral blood. V is TRBV6-5 and J is TRBJ2-1; 11 bases are shared with TRBD1. This TCR was recovered from a man aged 35 to 55 with COVID-19, enrolled during active disease. As DNA, the CDR3 is TGTGCCAGCAGGCGGACAGGGGGCGATGAGCAGTTCTTC. As protein: CASRRTGGDEQFF.